Below, one TCR beta chain is given with its context. The antigen remains unidentified. This may be a read error: a much more frequent sequence differs by one nucleotide. For TCR beta, libraries came from iRepertoire HTBI primers and Arm-PCR of CDR3 regions. TCRdb called the multiplex PCR reads again in MiXCR, with one record for every CDR3 protein. The data hold a few hundred thousand distinct CDR3 sequences, with roughly 19% observed a single time. Regarding time point: newly diagnosed GD, antithyroid drugs for less than 3 months. From PBMCs, RNA was extracted and then used to make the TCR library. American Thyroid Association guidelines defined Graves' disease diagnosis. The CDR3 length is 11 residues. Germline V CDR1 and CDR2: MDHEN, SYDVKM. This sample was included in a study of regulatory T cells in long-lasting Graves disease. Points from the study as a whole: Sample size, which was small, may have reduced accuracy.

This sample also appeared in a second study, on T cells in Graves' hyperthyroidism and ophthalmopathy. Turning to that study: Based on clinical symptoms, serum thyroxine and TRAb, thyroid ultrasound and orbital computed tomography, diagnoses were reached. The model forecast ophthalmopathy, anticipating it by a median 6.5 months before onset.

The chain combines TRBV28 with TRBJ1-1; D is ambiguous. Sequenced material: peripheral blood mononuclear cells (PBMCs), taken at new diagnosis, from a patient treated with antithyroid drugs. The TCR originated in a woman under 40 with Graves disease. CDR3 sequence: CANSSAPSSTF. The CDR3, as DNA: TGTGCCAACAGTTCGGCCCCCTCCTCCACCTTT. Together with reference TRBV28 and TRBJ1-1, the CDR3 gives the full variable domain: DVKVTQSSRYLVKRTGEKVFLECVQDMDHENMFWYRQDPGLGLRLIYFSYDVKMKEKGDIPEGYSVSREKKERFSLILESASTNQTSMYLCANSSAPSSTFGQGTRLTVV.